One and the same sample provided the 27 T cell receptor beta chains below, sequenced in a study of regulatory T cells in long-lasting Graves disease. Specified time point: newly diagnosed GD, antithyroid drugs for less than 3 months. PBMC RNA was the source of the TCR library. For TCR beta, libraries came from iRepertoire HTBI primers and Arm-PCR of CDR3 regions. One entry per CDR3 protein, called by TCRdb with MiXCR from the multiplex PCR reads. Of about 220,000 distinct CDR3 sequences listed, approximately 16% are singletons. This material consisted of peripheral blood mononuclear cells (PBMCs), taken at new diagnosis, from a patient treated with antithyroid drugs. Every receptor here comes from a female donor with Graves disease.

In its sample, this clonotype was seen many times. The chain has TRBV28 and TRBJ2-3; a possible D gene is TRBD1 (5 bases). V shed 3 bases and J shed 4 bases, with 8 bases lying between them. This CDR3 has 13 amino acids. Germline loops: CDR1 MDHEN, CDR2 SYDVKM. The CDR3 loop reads CASSFGQSDTQYF. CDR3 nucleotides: TGTGCCAGCAGTTTTGGACAATCAGATACGCAGTATTTT.

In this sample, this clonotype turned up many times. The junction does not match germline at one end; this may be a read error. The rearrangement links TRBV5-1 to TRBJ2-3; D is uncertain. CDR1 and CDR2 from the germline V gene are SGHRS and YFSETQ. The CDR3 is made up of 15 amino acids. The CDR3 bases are TGTGCCAGCAGTTTAAGATTAGGTGGCACAGATACGCAGTATTTT. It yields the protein CASSLRLGGTDTQYF. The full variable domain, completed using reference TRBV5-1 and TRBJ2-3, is KAGVTQTPRYLIKTRGQQVTLSCSPISGHRSVSWYQQTPGQGLQFLFEYFSETQRNKGNFPGRFSGRQFSNSRSEMNVSTLELGDSALYLCASSLRLGGTDTQYFGPGTRLTVL.

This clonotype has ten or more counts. CDR3 sequence (DNA): TGTGCCAGCAGTCTAAGACAGGGCCAAAACACTGAAGCTTTCTTT. Its translation: CASSLRQGQNTEAFF. This sequence joins TRBV12-3 or TRBV12-4 and TRBJ1-1; 7 bases agree with TRBD1. This CDR3 is built from 15 residues. The ends lost 5 bases at V and 2 bases at J; junction bases unmatched: 8.

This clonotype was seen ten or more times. CDR3 in amino acids: CASSLVAGGELFF. CDR3 sequence (DNA): TGTGCCAGCAGCTTGGTGGCGGGCGGGGAGCTGTTTTTT. V usage is TRBV5-6 and J usage is TRBJ2-2; perhaps TRBD2 as D (5 bases). Germline V gene lookup returns CDR1 SGHDT and CDR2 YYEEEE. V lost 0 bases and J 7 bases, leaving 7 bases between the germline ends. There are 13 residues in the CDR3.

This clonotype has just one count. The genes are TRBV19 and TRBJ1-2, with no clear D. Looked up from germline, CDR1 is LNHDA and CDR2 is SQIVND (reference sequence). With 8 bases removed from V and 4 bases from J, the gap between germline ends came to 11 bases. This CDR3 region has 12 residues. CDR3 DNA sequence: TGTGCCAGTCAAGGGCAGACCTATGGCTACACCTTC. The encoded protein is CASQGQTYGYTF.

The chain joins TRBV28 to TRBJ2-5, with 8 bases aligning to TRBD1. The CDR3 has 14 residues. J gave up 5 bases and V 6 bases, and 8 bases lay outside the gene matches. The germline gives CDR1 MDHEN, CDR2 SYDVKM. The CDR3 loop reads CASSLTGEAETQYF. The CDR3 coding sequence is TGTGCCAGCAGCCTGACAGGGGAGGCGGAGACCCAGTACTTC. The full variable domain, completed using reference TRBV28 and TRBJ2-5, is DVKVTQSSRYLVKRTGEKVFLECVQDMDHENMFWYRQDPGLGLRLIYFSYDVKMKEKGDIPEGYSVSREKKERFSLILESASTNQTSMYLCASSLTGEAETQYFGPGTRLLVL.

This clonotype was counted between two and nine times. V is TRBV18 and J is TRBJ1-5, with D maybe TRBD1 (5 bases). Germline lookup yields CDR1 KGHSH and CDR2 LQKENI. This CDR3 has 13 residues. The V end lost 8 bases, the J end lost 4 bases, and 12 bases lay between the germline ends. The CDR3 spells CASQDNLNQPQHF. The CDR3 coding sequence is TGTGCCAGCCAGGACAACCTTAATCAGCCCCAGCATTTT.

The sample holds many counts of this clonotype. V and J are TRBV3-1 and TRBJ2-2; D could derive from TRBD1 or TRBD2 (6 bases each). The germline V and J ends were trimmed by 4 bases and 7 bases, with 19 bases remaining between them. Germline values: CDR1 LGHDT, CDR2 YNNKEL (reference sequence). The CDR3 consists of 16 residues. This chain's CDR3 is CASSPEGTLRGGELFF. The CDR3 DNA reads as TGTGCCAGCAGCCCAGAAGGGACTCTCAGGGGCGGGGAGCTGTTTTTT.

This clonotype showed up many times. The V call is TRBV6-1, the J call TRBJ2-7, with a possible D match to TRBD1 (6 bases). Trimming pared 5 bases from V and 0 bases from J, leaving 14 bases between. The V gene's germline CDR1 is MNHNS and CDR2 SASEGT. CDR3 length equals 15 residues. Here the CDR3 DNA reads TGTGCCAGCAGTACCACAGGGCAAAGCTCCTACGAGCAGTACTTC. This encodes CASSTTGQSSYEQYF.

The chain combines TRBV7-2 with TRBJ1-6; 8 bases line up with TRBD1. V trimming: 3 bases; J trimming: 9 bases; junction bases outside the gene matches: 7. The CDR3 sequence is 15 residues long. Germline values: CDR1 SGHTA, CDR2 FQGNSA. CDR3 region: CASSFLGTGSSPLHF. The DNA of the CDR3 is TGTGCCAGCAGCTTTCTAGGGACAGGCAGTTCACCCCTCCACTTT.

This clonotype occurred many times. The CDR3 DNA is TGTGCCAGCTCACCAAGAGCAGGGGGCTCCTACGAGCAGTACTTC. Protein sequence: CASSPRAGGSYEQYF. The gene calls are TRBV18 and TRBJ2-7, with TRBD1 identical over 7 bases. The CDR3 spans 15 residues. The J segment lost 0 bases and the V segment lost 2 bases, leaving 4 bases of the junction unmatched. Germline V CDR1 and CDR2: KGHSH, LQKENI.

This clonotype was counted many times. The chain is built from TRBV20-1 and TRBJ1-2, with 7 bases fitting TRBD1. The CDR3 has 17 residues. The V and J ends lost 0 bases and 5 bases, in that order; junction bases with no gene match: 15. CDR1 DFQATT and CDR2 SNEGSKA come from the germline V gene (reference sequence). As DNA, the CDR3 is TGCAGTGCTAGAGATGGAGGGGGCGAAATGAGGCTTTATGGCTACACCTTC. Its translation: CSARDGGGEMRLYGYTF.

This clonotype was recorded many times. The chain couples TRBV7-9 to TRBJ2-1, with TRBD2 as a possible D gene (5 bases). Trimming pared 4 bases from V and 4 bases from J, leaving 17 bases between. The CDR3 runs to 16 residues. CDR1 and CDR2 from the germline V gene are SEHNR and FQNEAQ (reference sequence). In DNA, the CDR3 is TGTGCCAGCAGCTCCTATTCCCCGGGAACTTACAATGAGCAGTTCTTC. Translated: CASSSYSPGTYNEQFF.

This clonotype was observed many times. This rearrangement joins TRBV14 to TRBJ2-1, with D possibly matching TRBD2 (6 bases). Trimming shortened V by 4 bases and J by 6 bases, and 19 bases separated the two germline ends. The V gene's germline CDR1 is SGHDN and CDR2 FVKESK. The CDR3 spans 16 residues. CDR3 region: CASSLLDGRGVNEQFF. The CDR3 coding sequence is TGTGCCAGCAGCCTACTGGACGGGAGAGGGGTCAATGAGCAGTTCTTC.

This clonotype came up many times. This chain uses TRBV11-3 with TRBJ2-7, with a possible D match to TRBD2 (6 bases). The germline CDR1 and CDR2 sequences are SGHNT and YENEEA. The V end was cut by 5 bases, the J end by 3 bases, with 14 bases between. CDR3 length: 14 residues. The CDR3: CASSPAGRFYEQYF. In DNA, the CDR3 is TGTGCCAGCAGCCCGGCGGGGAGGTTCTACGAGCAGTACTTC.

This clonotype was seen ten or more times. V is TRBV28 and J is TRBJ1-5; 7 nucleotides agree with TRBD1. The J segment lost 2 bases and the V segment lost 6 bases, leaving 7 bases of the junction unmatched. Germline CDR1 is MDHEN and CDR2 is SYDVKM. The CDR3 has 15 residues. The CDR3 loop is CASSTGVAGNQPQHF. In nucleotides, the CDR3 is TGTGCCAGCAGCACAGGGGTTGCAGGCAATCAGCCCCAGCATTTT.

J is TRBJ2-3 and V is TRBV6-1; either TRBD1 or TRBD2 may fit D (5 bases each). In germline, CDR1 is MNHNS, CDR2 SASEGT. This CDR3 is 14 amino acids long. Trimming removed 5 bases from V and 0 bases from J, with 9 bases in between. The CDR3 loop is CASSTRDSTDTQYF. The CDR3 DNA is TGTGCCAGCAGTACCCGGGACAGCACAGATACGCAGTATTTT.

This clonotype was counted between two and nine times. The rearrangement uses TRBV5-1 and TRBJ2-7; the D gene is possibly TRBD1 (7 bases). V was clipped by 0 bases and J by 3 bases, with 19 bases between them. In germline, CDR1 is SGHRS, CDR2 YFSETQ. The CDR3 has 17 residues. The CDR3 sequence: CASSLALGGTENYEQYF. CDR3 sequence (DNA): TGCGCCAGCAGCTTGGCATTAGGCGGGACAGAGAACTACGAGCAGTACTTC.

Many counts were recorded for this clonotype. CDR3 sequence (DNA): TGCAGTGCGACGAATCAAATAGCGGCCCACACAGATACGCAGTATTTT. Its protein product is CSATNQIAAHTDTQYF. This chain joins TRBV20-1 and TRBJ2-3, with TRBD2 as a possible D gene (6 bases). The V end was cut by 6 bases, the J end by 2 bases, with 21 bases between. The CDR3 has 16 amino acids. In germline, CDR1 is DFQATT, CDR2 SNEGSKA (reference sequence).

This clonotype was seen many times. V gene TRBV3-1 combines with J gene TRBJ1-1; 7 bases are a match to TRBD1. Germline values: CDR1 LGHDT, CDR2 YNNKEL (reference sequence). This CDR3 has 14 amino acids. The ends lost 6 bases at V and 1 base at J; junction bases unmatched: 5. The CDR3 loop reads CASRDRWTNTEAFF. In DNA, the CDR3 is TGTGCCAGCAGGGACAGGTGGACGAACACTGAAGCTTTCTTT. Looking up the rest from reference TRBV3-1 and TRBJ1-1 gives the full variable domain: DTAVSQTPKYLVTQMGNDKSIKCEQNLGHDTMYWYKQDSKKFLKIMFSYNNKELIINETVPNRFSPKSPDKAHLNLHINSLELGDSAVYFCASRDRWTNTEAFFGQGTRLTVV.

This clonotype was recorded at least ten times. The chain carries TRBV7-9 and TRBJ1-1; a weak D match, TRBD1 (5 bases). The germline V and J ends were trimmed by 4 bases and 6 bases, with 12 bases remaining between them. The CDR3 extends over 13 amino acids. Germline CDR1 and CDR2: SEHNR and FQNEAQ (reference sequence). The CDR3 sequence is CASSWGGDAEAFF. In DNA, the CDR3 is TGTGCCAGCAGCTGGGGGGGGGACGCTGAAGCTTTCTTT.

CDR3 nucleotides: TGTGCCAGCAGACGCCGGGACCCGGGAAATTCACCCCTCCACTTT. Its protein is CASRRRDPGNSPLHF. The chain combines TRBV2 with TRBJ1-6; TRBD1 might be the D (5 bases). Germline V gives CDR1 SNHLY, CDR2 FYNNEI. The CDR3 is made up of 15 amino acids. The V end was cut by 6 bases, the J end by 7 bases, with 16 bases between. The full variable domain, with the rest looked up from reference TRBV2 and TRBJ1-6, is EPEVTQTPSHQVTQMGQEVILRCVPISNHLYFYWYRQILGQKVEFLVSFYNNEISEKSEIFDDQFSVERPDGSNFTLKIRSTKLEDSAMYFCASRRRDPGNSPLHFGNGTRLTVT.

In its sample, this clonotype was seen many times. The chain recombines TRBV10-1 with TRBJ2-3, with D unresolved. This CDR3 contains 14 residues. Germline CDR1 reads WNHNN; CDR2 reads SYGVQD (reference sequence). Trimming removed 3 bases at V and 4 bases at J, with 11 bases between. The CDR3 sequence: CASSDGGTADTQYF. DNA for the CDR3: TGCGCCAGCAGTGATGGCGGTACGGCAGATACGCAGTATTTT.

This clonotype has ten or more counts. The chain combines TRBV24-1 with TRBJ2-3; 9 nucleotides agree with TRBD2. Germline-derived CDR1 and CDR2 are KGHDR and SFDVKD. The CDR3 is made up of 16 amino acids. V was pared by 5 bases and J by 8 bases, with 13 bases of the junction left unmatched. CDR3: CATSGSGSWKLGTQYF. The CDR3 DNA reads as TGTGCCACCAGTGGTAGCGGGAGTTGGAAATTGGGTACGCAGTATTTT.

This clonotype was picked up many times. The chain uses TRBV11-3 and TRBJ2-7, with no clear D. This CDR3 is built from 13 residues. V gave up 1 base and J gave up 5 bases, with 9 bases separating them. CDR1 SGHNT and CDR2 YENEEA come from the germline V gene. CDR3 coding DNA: TGTGCCAGCAGCTTAGGGGGAAACAACGAGCAGTACTTC. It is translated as CASSLGGNNEQYF.

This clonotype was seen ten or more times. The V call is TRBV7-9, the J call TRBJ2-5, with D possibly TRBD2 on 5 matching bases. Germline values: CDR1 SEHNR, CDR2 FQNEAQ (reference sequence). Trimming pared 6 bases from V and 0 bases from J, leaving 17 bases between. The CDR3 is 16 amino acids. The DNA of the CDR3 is TGTGCCAGCAGTCACTTAGGAGGACCAAACCAAGAGACCCAGTACTTC. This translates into CASSHLGGPNQETQYF. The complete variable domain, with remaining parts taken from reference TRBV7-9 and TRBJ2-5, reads DTGVSQNPRHKITKRGQNVTFRCDPISEHNRLYWYRQTLGQGPEFLTYFQNEAQLEKSRLLSDRFSAERPKGSFSTLEIQRTEQGDSAMYLCASSHLGGPNQETQYFGPGTRLLVL.

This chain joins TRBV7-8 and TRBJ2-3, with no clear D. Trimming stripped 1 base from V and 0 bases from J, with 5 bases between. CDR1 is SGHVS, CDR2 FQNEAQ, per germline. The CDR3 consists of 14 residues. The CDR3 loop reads CASSLVLSTDTQYF. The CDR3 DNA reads TGTGCCAGCAGCTTAGTACTTAGCACAGATACGCAGTATTTT.